This T cell receptor beta chain was found in a study of graft-versus-host responses after intestinal transplantation. Study overall: Recipients had transplants, and these were multivisceral, liver-intestinal, or isolated intestinal. Induction using anti-thymocyte globulin, followed by tacrolimus and steroids for two to three years, was given to all recipients.

V trimming: 5 bases; J trimming: 5 bases; junction bases outside the gene matches: 9. This CDR3 comprises 15 residues. CDR1 is MNHEY and CDR2 is SVGAGI in the germline V gene. To note about this clone: Its target is unknown.

The repertoire was sequenced with immunoSEQ multiplex PCR; TCRdb's copy has only in-frame clones and lacks some. Here the sample spans over 100,000 clones, over 75% being singletons. Study conclusions and caveats: Levels of circulating GvH clones at their peak were associated with early post-transplant HvG declines.

The source material was unstimulated CD4+ T cells sorted from spleen or lymph node cells, sampled before intestinal transplant. The rearrangement joins TRBV6-5 to TRBJ2-7; 10 bases line up with TRBD1. The receptor's source is a human donor who received an intestinal transplant. This CDR3 reads CASSPGQGIPHEQYF. CDR3 sequence (DNA): TGTGCCAGCAGTCCGGGACAGGGGATTCCCCACGAGCAGTACTTC.